The text below deals with one T cell receptor (beta chain). No antigen is known for it. The record originates from a study of shared clonotypes between healthy human individuals. As for the study in general: Each donor contributed plates that comprised three CD4 naive, three CD4 memory, two CD8 naive and one CD8 memory.

Only CD45RO-negative cells positively selected for CCR7 counted as naive CD8 cells, so terminally differentiated effector memory CD45RA+ cells were excluded. Healthy adults negative for HIV, lacking recent acute infections or vaccinations, served as donors. TCRdb's copy holds only in-frame clones and misses some; the assay was immunoSEQ multiplex PCR. The sample gives over 2,000,000 clones, around 95% of which show up once; around 1.7% is in the top ten. The CDR3 is made up of 14 amino acids. V was shortened by 1 base and J by 6 bases, with 10 bases between the two germline ends. From germline, CDR1 is SGHAT and CDR2 FQNNGV. Regarding the study as a whole: What naive subsets generally showed was a larger estimated richness than memory subsets showed. When compared with the clonotypes that were shared by all four sorted-subset donors, the non-shared clonotypes turned out to have lower generation probabilities.

V usage is TRBV11-2 and J usage is TRBJ2-1; tentative D call: TRBD2 (5 bases). Sequencing was carried out using naive CD8+ T cells from PBMCs. This TCR derives from a man aged 18 to 30 in good health. Some clones in this sample may be carry-over from other donors' samples. The CDR3 region is CASSLARGVNEQFF. The DNA of the CDR3 is TGTGCCAGCAGCTTAGCCCGGGGAGTCAATGAGCAGTTCTTC.